The 29 T cell receptor beta chains below come from one sample, sequenced in a study of T cell responses to AZD1222 COVID-19 vaccine. Produced via immunoSEQ multiplex PCR; TCRdb's table is partial and in-frame only. The profile shows 150,000 or so clones, over 85% of them singletons. Material: peripheral blood, obtained on day 0 of AZD1222 vaccination. Receptors were obtained from an adult in good health.

The rearrangement joins TRBV7-9 to TRBJ1-6, with TRBD1 matching 9 bases. Trimming removed 5 bases from V and 7 bases from J; junction bases left unmatched: 6. The CDR3 covers 15 residues. Germline assignment: CDR1 SEHNR and CDR2 FQNEAQ (reference sequence). CDR3 in amino acids: CASSPGTGQNSPLHF. CDR3 in DNA: TGTGCCAGCAGCCCAGGGACAGGGCAAAATTCACCCCTCCACTTT.

The chain uses TRBV9 and TRBJ2-2; 7 bases line up with TRBD1. The CDR3 is made up of 17 amino acids. After removal of 0 bases from V and 6 bases from J, the junction contained 11 bases not matched to a gene. Germline V gene data show CDR1 as SGDLS and CDR2 as YYNGEE. CDR3 in amino acids: CASSVVGGTGVAGELFF. DNA of the CDR3: TGTGCCAGCAGCGTAGTAGGGGGAACAGGGGTGGCCGGGGAGCTGTTTTTT.

The rearrangement joins TRBV6-5 to TRBJ2-5; 10 bases match TRBD2. Germline trimming cut 4 bases from V and 3 bases from J; bases unmatched to any gene: 5. The CDR3 runs to 15 residues. In germline, CDR1 is MNHEY, CDR2 SVGAGI. CDR3 DNA: TGTGCCAGCAGTTCCGGACTAGCGGCCAAAGAGACCCAGTACTTC. Its translation is CASSSGLAAKETQYF.

The rearrangement uses TRBV27 and TRBJ2-1; 13 bases map to TRBD2. Germline-derived CDR1 and CDR2 are MNHEY and SMNVEV (reference sequence). V trimming: 7 bases; J trimming: 10 bases; junction bases outside the gene matches: 7. This CDR3 region has 14 residues. The CDR3: CASTGLAGIREQFF. The CDR3 region has the DNA TGTGCCAGCACGGGACTAGCGGGGATAAGAGAGCAGTTCTTC.

V gene TRBV28 combines with J gene TRBJ2-3, with D uncertain. Trimming cost V 5 bases and J 1 base, with 4 bases left between them. CDR1 is MDHEN and CDR2 is SYDVKM in the germline V gene. This CDR3 has 12 residues. The CDR3 sequence: CASSSGTDTQYF. The CDR3 DNA is TGTGCCAGCAGTAGCGGCACAGATACGCAGTATTTT.

This chain uses TRBV19 with TRBJ1-2; D unresolved. Looked up from germline, CDR1 is LNHDA and CDR2 is SQIVND (reference sequence). V was shortened by 5 bases and J by 2 bases, with 15 bases between the two germline ends. CDR3 length equals 15 residues. In nucleotides, the CDR3 is TGTGCCAGTAGTCAAGAGACACATGGGAACTATGGCTACACCTTC. Its translation: CASSQETHGNYGYTF.

The gene calls are TRBV3-1 (or the pseudogene TRBV3-2) and TRBJ1-2; a possible D gene is TRBD1 (6 bases). The CDR3 is 14 amino acids. The V gene's germline CDR1 is LGHDT and CDR2 YNNKEL (reference sequence). Trimming pared 1 base from V and 4 bases from J, leaving 10 bases between. This CDR3 is CASSQAGDFYGYTF. The CDR3, as DNA: TGTGCCAGCAGCCAAGCAGGGGACTTCTATGGCTACACCTTC.

The chain has TRBV21-1 and TRBJ1-1; whether TRBD1, the table's D call, matches the DNA was not checked. TRBV21-1 is noted as a pseudogene. There are 19 residues in the CDR3. CDR3 sequence (DNA): TGTGCCAGCAGTCACCTCCGACAGGGAGTCAGGACCCCGGACACTGAAGCTTTCTTT. Protein product: CASSHLRQGVRTPDTEAFF.

The V and J genes are TRBV29-1 and TRBJ1-2; weak D call: TRBD1 (5 bases). Trimming removed 0 bases from V and 4 bases from J, with 12 bases in between. CDR3 length: 14 amino acids. The germline V gene has CDR1 SQVTM and CDR2 ANQGSEA. Here the CDR3 reads CSVEDPAGTYGYTF. The DNA for the CDR3 is TGCAGCGTTGAAGACCCCGCGGGGACCTATGGCTACACCTTC. Full variable domain (outside the CDR3, taken from reference TRBV29-1 and TRBJ1-2): SAVISQKPSRDICQRGTSLTIQCQVDSQVTMMFWYRQQPGQSLTLIATANQGSEATYESGFVIDKFPISRPNLTFSTLTVSNMSPEDSSIYLCSVEDPAGTYGYTFGSGTRLTVV.

The chain recombines TRBV5-1 with TRBJ1-2, with unresolved D. The germline V gene has CDR1 SGHRS and CDR2 YFSETQ. The V gene lost 0 bases and the J gene lost 6 bases, with 12 bases spanning the gap. This CDR3 is 14 amino acids long. Written as DNA, the CDR3 is TGCGCCAGCAGCTTGGTAGGTGGCGCAGATGGCTACACCTTC. Translation: CASSLVGGADGYTF. Based on the CDR3 plus reference TRBV5-1 and TRBJ1-2, the full variable domain is KAGVTQTPRYLIKTRGQQVTLSCSPISGHRSVSWYQQTPGQGLQFLFEYFSETQRNKGNFPGRFSGRQFSNSRSEMNVSTLELGDSALYLCASSLVGGADGYTFGSGTRLTVV.

This chain uses TRBV7-2 with TRBJ2-3, with D tentatively TRBD1 (6 bases). The CDR3 is made up of 15 amino acids. Germline loops: CDR1 SGHTA, CDR2 FQGNSA. V lost 3 bases and J 8 bases, leaving 18 bases between the germline ends. The DNA for the CDR3 is TGTGCCAGCAGCTTGGGGGAGAGGGGGATTGGTACGCAGTATTTT. Encoded protein: CASSLGERGIGTQYF.

CDR3 nucleotide sequence: TGTGCCAGCAGCTCCGGGACAGTGCTGGGCTACACCTTC. This encodes CASSSGTVLGYTF. The J gene is TRBJ1-2, the V gene TRBV7-9; 7 nucleotides match TRBD1. This CDR3 has 13 residues. CDR1 SEHNR and CDR2 FQNEAQ come from the germline V gene (reference sequence). V lost 4 bases and J lost 8; bases outside the gene matches: 7.

The rearrangement links TRBV4-3 to TRBJ2-5; 7 bases map to TRBD2. Germline V gene data show CDR1 as LGHNA and CDR2 as YSLEER. Unmatched junction bases numbered 15, after V lost 0 bases and J lost 2 bases. This CDR3 has 19 residues. CDR3 DNA sequence: TGCGCCAGCAGCCAAGATCCCTACCGTGGGGGGGTATCACAAGAGACCCAGTACTTC. Translated, it gives CASSQDPYRGGVSQETQYF.

The chain has TRBV12-3 or TRBV12-4 and TRBJ1-2; D unresolved. The CDR3 extends over 11 amino acids. With 1 base removed from V and 14 bases from J, the gap between germline ends came to 11 bases. The CDR3 loop reads CASSLGEGRTF. CDR3 nucleotide sequence: TGTGCCAGCAGTTTAGGGGAGGGTAGAACCTTC.

The V gene is TRBV19, the J gene TRBJ1-2; D not certain. Trimming removed 7 bases at V and 3 bases at J, with 12 bases between. Germline loops: CDR1 LNHDA, CDR2 SQIVND (reference sequence). This CDR3 region has 13 residues. DNA for the CDR3: TGTGCCAGTAAGGTCCGGCAAGACTATGGCTACACCTTC. Its translation is CASKVRQDYGYTF.

The chain recombines TRBV20-1 with TRBJ1-5, with 7 bases aligning to TRBD1. The V gene end was trimmed by 3 bases and the J gene end by 0 bases; junction bases not matched to a gene: 5. Germline V gene lookup returns CDR1 DFQATT and CDR2 SNEGSKA (reference sequence). This CDR3 region has 15 residues. In nucleotides, the CDR3 is TGCAGTGCTAGTAGACAGGGAAGTAGCAATCAGCCCCAGCATTTT. Protein: CSASRQGSSNQPQHF.

This clone turned up a few times. The chain links TRBV6-5 to TRBJ2-7, with D hard to call. Trimming pared 0 bases from V and 3 bases from J, leaving 6 bases between. The germline V gene encodes CDR1 MNHEY and CDR2 SVGAGI. The CDR3 runs to 13 residues. This CDR3 reads CASSYSGSYEQYF. The CDR3 DNA is TGTGCCAGCAGTTACTCTGGCAGCTACGAGCAGTACTTC.

This clone was counted once. The chain combines TRBV30 with TRBJ2-5; either TRBD1 or TRBD2 may supply D (5 bases each). This CDR3 contains 16 residues. Trimming shortened V by 1 base and J by 5 bases, and 20 bases separated the two germline ends. CDR1 and CDR2 (germline): GTSNPN, SVGIG (reference sequence). CDR3: CAWSGLGGFGAETQYF. DNA for the CDR3: TGTGCCTGGAGTGGTCTAGGTGGCTTCGGGGCGGAGACCCAGTACTTC.

CDR3 nucleotide sequence: TGCAGTGCTGCCCGACCTGGTGGCTACACCTTC. It yields the protein CSAARPGGYTF. This chain joins TRBV20-1 and TRBJ1-2; unclear D gene. The CDR3 spans 11 residues. The V end was cut by 5 bases, the J end by 7 bases, with 11 bases between. Germline-derived CDR1 and CDR2 are DFQATT and SNEGSKA (reference sequence).

The CDR3 reads CASSLGPVGSGNTIYF. Here the CDR3 DNA reads TGCGCCAGCAGCTTGGGTCCCGTTGGCTCTGGAAACACCATATATTTT. V usage is TRBV5-1 and J usage is TRBJ1-3; D unresolved. The germline CDR1 and CDR2 sequences are SGHRS and YFSETQ. V was cut by 0 bases and J by 0 bases, with 10 bases left in between. This CDR3 is 16 amino acids long.

The V gene is TRBV24-1, the J gene TRBJ2-1; no clear D gene. There are 12 residues in the CDR3. Trimming pared 7 bases from V and 3 bases from J, leaving 6 bases between. Germline CDR1 and CDR2: KGHDR and SFDVKD. The CDR3 coding sequence is TGTGCCACCAGGGGAAACTACAATGAGCAGTTCTTC. It specifies CATRGNYNEQFF.

This sequence joins TRBV11-2 and TRBJ1-6; D perhaps matches TRBD1 (5 bases). V lost 4 bases, J lost 9 bases, and 19 bases lay in between. This CDR3 comprises 16 residues. From germline, CDR1 is SGHAT and CDR2 FQNNGV. For the CDR3, the DNA is TGTGCCAGCAGCTCCCTATATGGCAGGGACCGTTCACCCCTCCACTTT. This codes for CASSSLYGRDRSPLHF.

The chain is built from TRBV2 and TRBJ1-5; possibly TRBD1 for D (5 bases). The CDR3 totals 14 residues. CDR1 and CDR2 (germline): SNHLY, FYNNEI. The ends were cut back, 8 bases at V and 2 bases at J, with 13 bases in the middle. This CDR3 is CASSSDTGNQPQHF. The CDR3 DNA follows: TGTGCCAGCTCATCGGACACCGGCAATCAGCCCCAGCATTTT.

The genes are TRBV6-2 or TRBV6-3 and TRBJ1-2; D may be TRBD1 (6 bases). Trimming removed 5 bases from V and 4 bases from J, with 17 bases in between. CDR1 is MNHEY and CDR2 is SVGEGT in the germline V gene. The CDR3 contains 15 residues. The CDR3 reads CASSHSRGGAYGYTF. As DNA, the CDR3 is TGTGCCAGCAGTCACAGCCGGGGGGGGGCCTATGGCTACACCTTC.

CDR3 in amino acids: CASSPARYYGYTF. CDR3 DNA: TGTGCCAGCTCACCGGCCCGATACTATGGCTACACCTTC. This chain joins TRBV18 and TRBJ1-2; D not certain. Germline CDR1 and CDR2: KGHSH and LQKENI. The length of the CDR3 is 13 residues. Trimming cost V 3 bases and J 3 bases, with 8 bases left between them.

The rearrangement joins TRBV9 to TRBJ1-5; TRBD1 matches 7 bases. There are 15 residues in the CDR3. Germline loops: CDR1 SGDLS, CDR2 YYNGEE. V was pared by 0 bases and J by 7 bases, with 7 bases of the junction left unmatched. The CDR3 here is CASSVDGQGGQPQHF. CDR3 coding DNA: TGTGCCAGCAGCGTAGACGGGCAGGGGGGACAGCCCCAGCATTTT.

This clone was observed once. The genes are TRBV29-1 and TRBJ2-3; 7 bases match TRBD1. This CDR3 has 14 residues. J gave up 2 bases and V 4 bases, and 6 bases lay outside the gene matches. Germline values: CDR1 SQVTM, CDR2 ANQGSEA. The CDR3 loop is CSVVGTALTDTQYF. In DNA, the CDR3 is TGCAGCGTTGTCGGGACAGCCCTCACAGATACGCAGTATTTT.

V gene TRBV5-1 combines with J gene TRBJ1-2; 8 bases fit TRBD1. The CDR3 is 18 amino acids. Germline CDR1 is SGHRS and CDR2 is YFSETQ. Trimming at V came to 0 bases and at J to 3 bases, leaving 13 bases not matched to a gene. In nucleotides, the CDR3 is TGCGCCAGCAGCTTGGGGTTTGGGACAGGAGCCGCCGACTATGGCTACACCTTC. Translation: CASSLGFGTGAADYGYTF.

This clone was observed a handful of times. The V gene is TRBV7-2, the J gene TRBJ1-6, with TRBD1 as a possible D gene (5 bases). The V and J ends lost 4 bases and 7 bases respectively, with 11 bases between them. Looked up from germline, CDR1 is SGHTA and CDR2 is FQGNSA. This CDR3 is 14 amino acids long. CDR3 region: CASSSGRENSPLHF. In DNA, the CDR3 is TGTGCCAGCAGCTCGGGACGAGAAAATTCACCCCTCCACTTT.